These T cell receptor beta chains were read from a single sample in a study of T cells after yellow fever vaccination. MiXCR was run by TCRdb on the 5' RACE reads, yielding one entry per CDR3 protein. This sample has around 360,000 distinct CDR3 sequences, with around a tenth found just once. Specimen: PBMCs, collected on the day of the first yellow fever vaccination. The origin of the receptors is a man younger than 30 who received the YFV17D yellow fever vaccine. Both conserved end residues are part of each CDR3. D genes are given only for firm matches. Clone sizes are given selectively: once, few, many, or a class where the clone is expanded.

clone size | D gene | J gene | V gene | CDR3 DNA | CDR3 protein
- | - | TRBJ1-6 | TRBV7-9 | TGTGCCAGCAGCTTAGCCGGGGGGCGGGAATCACCCCTCCACTTT | CASSLAGGRESPLHF
- | TRBD1 | TRBJ1-5 | TRBV4-2 | TGTGCCAGCAGCCAACTGGGACAGGGGCTGGCGGGCAATCAGCCCCAGCATTTT | CASSQLGQGLAGNQPQHF
many | - | TRBJ2-1 | TRBV11-2 | TGTGCCAGCAGCCAGATTAGGGAAAGGGGACAGTTCTTC | CASSQIRERGQFF
few | - | TRBJ2-5 | TRBV13 | TGTGCCAGCAGCTTACGATCACTAGGTGACGAGACCCAGTACTTC | CASSLRSLGDETQYF
- | - | TRBJ2-3 | TRBV6-1 | TGTGCCAGCAGACTAGCTCATGGCACAGATACGCAGTATTTT | CASRLAHGTDTQYF
few | - | TRBJ1-3 | TRBV20-1 | TGCAGTGCTAGAGATTCCAGGGGTGCTGGAAACACCATATATTTT | CSARDSRGAGNTIYF
many | - | TRBJ2-1 | TRBV25-1 | TGTGCCAGCAGTGAAGGCTGGCTTTCGGGTGAGCAGTTCTTC | CASSEGWLSGEQFF
- | TRBD2 | TRBJ2-5 | TRBV20-1 | TGCAGTGCTAGTTCGGCGCGGGGGGGCAGAGAGACCCAGTACTTC | CSASSARGGRETQYF
few | - | TRBJ2-3 | TRBV5-1 | TGCGCCAGCAGGTTGGGGGTGAGCACAGATACGCAGTATTTT | CASRLGVSTDTQYF
few | - | TRBJ2-7 | TRBV27 | TGTGCCAGCAGGAGGAGCGGACCCTACGAGCAGTACTTC | CASRRSGPYEQYF
few | - | TRBJ2-2 | TRBV7-3 | TGTGCCAGCAGCTTGCAGCGGGACACCGGGGAGCTGTTTTTT | CASSLQRDTGELFF
few | TRBD2 | TRBJ2-3 | TRBV29-1 | TGCAGCGTTGCGGGGGGGCCCATAGCTGTTAGCACAGATACGCAGTATTTT | CSVAGGPIAVSTDTQYF
- | TRBD1 | TRBJ2-1 | TRBV20-1 | TGCAGTGCCAAGCGGGGACAGGGGAGCTCCTACAATGAGCAGTTCTTC | CSAKRGQGSSYNEQFF
few | TRBD2 | TRBJ2-1 | TRBV7-3 | TGTGCCAGCACCGAGAGCGGGGGGGAGTACAATGAGCAGTTCTTC | CASTESGGEYNEQFF
many | - | TRBJ1-5 | TRBV3-1 | TGTGCCAGCAGCCAAGGTCTGATGGGTCAGCCCCAGCATTTT | CASSQGLMGQPQHF
few | - | TRBJ2-2 | TRBV5-5 | TGTGCCAGCAGCGCCCGGACAGCTACGAACACCGGGGAGCTGTTTTTT | CASSARTATNTGELFF
few | TRBD1 | TRBJ2-3 | TRBV3-1 | TGTGCCAGCAAGGAACAGGGGGCCGATACGCAGTATTTT | CASKEQGADTQYF
few | - | TRBJ2-5 | TRBV5-1 | TGCGCCAGCAGCTTAGAAGGGGACCAAGAGACCCAGTACTTC | CASSLEGDQETQYF
few | TRBD1 | TRBJ2-3 | TRBV13 | TGTGCCAGCAGCTCCTACCGGGACAGGGCGGATACGCAGTATTTT | CASSSYRDRADTQYF
- | - | TRBJ1-1 | TRBV18 | TGTGCCAGCTCAGCAGACACTGAAGCTTTCTTT | CASSADTEAFF
few | - | TRBJ2-2 | TRBV7-2 | TGTGCCAGCAGCTTAGAGGGGGAGGGCGGGGAGCTGTTTTTT | CASSLEGEGGELFF
- | - | TRBJ2-7 | TRBV5-1 | TGCGCCAGCAGCCCGGACTGGTACGAGCAGTACTTC | CASSPDWYEQYF
- | TRBD2 | TRBJ2-3 | TRBV7-2 | TGTGCCAGCAGCTTTCGGGGGGGCCGAGATACGCAGTATTTT | CASSFRGGRDTQYF
- | TRBD2 | TRBJ2-1 | TRBV4-2 | TGTGCCAGCAGCCAAGATAGGGCTAGCGGGGGGCGGCTCGAGCAGTTCTTC | CASSQDRASGGRLEQFF
many | - | TRBJ2-7 | TRBV6-5 | TGTGCCAGCAGTTATCTGAACGAGCAGTACTTC | CASSYLNEQYF
few | - | TRBJ1-1 | TRBV4-2 | TGTGCCAGCAGCCAAGATCAGGGGAACACTGAAGCTTTCTTT | CASSQDQGNTEAFF
- | - | TRBJ1-6 | TRBV3-1 | TGTGCCAGCAGCCAAGAGCGGGCAGGGTTGTCACCCCTCCACTTT | CASSQERAGLSPLHF
- | - | TRBJ1-6 | TRBV28 | TGTGCCAGCAGTCTAGTACAGGATAATTCACCCCTCCACTTT | CASSLVQDNSPLHF
- | TRBD1 | TRBJ2-2 | TRBV3-1 | TGTGCCAGCAGCTTACCACAGGGGGAGACCGGGGAGCTGTTTTTT | CASSLPQGETGELFF
once | - | TRBJ2-6 | TRBV5-6 | TGTGCCAGCAGCCTACCGGGACTCCTCCTCTCTGGGGCCAACGTCCTGACTTTC | CASSLPGLLLSGANVLTF
many | - | TRBJ2-6 | TRBV19 | TGTGCCAGTAGCGCACAGGTTCTGGGAGGGGCCAACGTCCTGACTTTC | CASSAQVLGGANVLTF
many | TRBD2 | TRBJ2-3 | TRBV7-2 | TGTGCCAGCGGACTAGCGGGCACAGATACGCAGTATTTT | CASGLAGTDTQYF
- | - | TRBJ2-2 | TRBV4-3 | TGCGCCAGCAGCCAAGATGGGGCCGGGTGGAACACCGGGGAGCTGTTTTTT | CASSQDGAGWNTGELFF
- | TRBD1 | TRBJ1-5 | TRBV11-2 | TGTGCCAGCAGCTTAGAAGGGACAGGGGGTCAGCCCCAGCATTTT | CASSLEGTGGQPQHF
few | - | TRBJ2-2 | TRBV11-2 | TGTGCCAGCAGCTTAGCCACGAACACCGGGGAGCTGTTTTTT | CASSLATNTGELFF